The sequence of this T cell receptor (beta chain) was determined in a study of blood T cell repertoires in COVID-19. On the study more broadly: The United States, Italy and Spain were the sources of the acute and convalescent COVID-19 samples. The analysed material was cDNA or gDNA that came from T cells, B-cell-depleted T cells, or PBMCs.

CDR1 is SEHNR and CDR2 is FQNEAQ in the germline V gene (reference sequence). CDR3 length equals 13 residues. V shed 3 bases and J shed 1 base, with 6 bases lying between them. A word on this clone: This same CDR3 is encoded by further DNA sequences in the sample.

Original methodology: Reference gene primer amplification yielded estimated nucleated cell counts. The method was immunoSEQ multiplex PCR; TCRdb's version includes in-frame clones alone and lacks a portion of them. V and J calls and clone size come straight from that table; D and trimming were deduced from the DNA. The table records around 700,000 clones, over 80% of them present only once. The source of this sequence is a woman aged 18 to 35 with acute or convalescent COVID-19. The chain employs TRBV7-9 and TRBJ1-1; no firm D call. Sequenced sample: peripheral blood. This chain's CDR3 is CASSLSGNTEAFF. CDR3 sequence (DNA): TGTGCCAGCAGCTTGTCGGGGAACACTGAAGCTTTCTTT.